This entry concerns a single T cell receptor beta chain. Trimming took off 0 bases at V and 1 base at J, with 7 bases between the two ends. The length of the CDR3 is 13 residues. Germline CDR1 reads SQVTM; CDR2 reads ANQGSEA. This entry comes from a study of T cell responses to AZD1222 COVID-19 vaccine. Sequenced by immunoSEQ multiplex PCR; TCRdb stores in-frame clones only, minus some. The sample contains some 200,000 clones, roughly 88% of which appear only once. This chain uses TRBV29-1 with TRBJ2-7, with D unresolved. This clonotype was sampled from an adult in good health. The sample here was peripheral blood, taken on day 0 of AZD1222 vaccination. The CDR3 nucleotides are TGCAGCGTTGAAGATACCGCTTCCTACGAGCAGTACTTC. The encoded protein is CSVEDTASYEQYF.